These T cell receptor beta chains were read from a single sample in a study of OX40 agonist ivuxolimab in advanced cancers. TCRdb's table, derived via immunoSEQ multiplex PCR, lists solely in-frame clones and lacks some. The sample contains 70,000 to 95,000 clones, about 92% of which appear only once. The source material was CD4+ or CD8+ T cells sorted from blood, sampled in a trial of the OX40 agonist ivuxolimab. The receptors shown here come from an adult with an advanced solid tumor such as melanoma, head and neck, liver or kidney cancer. Each CDR3 is given with its conserved first and last residue. The D gene is left open where the match is weak. Not all rows give a size; the values are once, few, many and, for expanded clones, a class.

D: -; size: -; J: TRBJ1-1; V: TRBV2; DNA: TGTGCCAGCAGGCCGCGGGTGAACACTGAAGCTTTCTTT; CDR3: CASRPRVNTEAFF
D: TRBD1; size: -; J: TRBJ2-4; V: TRBV7-9; DNA: TGTGCCAGCAGCCCAGGGGGTGGCCTTCAGTACTTC; CDR3: CASSPGGGLQYF
D: -; size: -; J: TRBJ2-2; V: TRBV14; DNA: TGTGCCAGCAGCCAAGATCGGCCCGGGGAGCTGTTTTTT; CDR3: CASSQDRPGELFF
D: TRBD1; size: -; J: TRBJ1-5; V: TRBV7-8; DNA: TGTGCCAGCAGCTTGATGGGACAGGGGGCTGTTCAGCCCCAGCATTTT; CDR3: CASSLMGQGAVQPQHF
D: -; size: -; J: TRBJ2-5; V: TRBV2; DNA: TGTGCCAGCAGGCAAGGGGACGAGACCCAGTACTTC; CDR3: CASRQGDETQYF
D: -; size: -; J: TRBJ2-2; V: TRBV11-3; DNA: TGTGCCAGCAGCTTGATTGAAGGGGACACCGGGGAGCTGTTTTTT; CDR3: CASSLIEGDTGELFF
D: -; size: -; J: TRBJ2-3; V: TRBV11-3; DNA: TGTGCCAGCAGTTCCCCGGCTCTGGATACGCAGTATTTT; CDR3: CASSSPALDTQYF
D: -; size: -; J: TRBJ1-1; V: TRBV10-3; DNA: TGTGCCATCAGTGAGTCAAGGCAGGGATACACTGAAGCTTTCTTT; CDR3: CAISESRQGYTEAFF
D: TRBD2; size: once; J: TRBJ2-1; V: TRBV11-3; DNA: TGTGCCAGCAGCTTCCCAAGACTAGCGGGAGGGCCCGGTGAGCAGTTCTTC; CDR3: CASSFPRLAGGPGEQFF
D: TRBD1; size: -; J: TRBJ2-7; V: TRBV6-1; DNA: TGTGCCAGCAGTGCCGCCGGGACAGGGGAGCAGTACTTC; CDR3: CASSAAGTGEQYF
D: TRBD2; size: -; J: TRBJ2-2; V: TRBV7-2; DNA: TGTGCCAGCAGCTTGAGACTAGCGGGGGGGGACACCGGGGAGCTGTTTTTT; CDR3: CASSLRLAGGDTGELFF
D: -; size: -; J: TRBJ1-1; V: TRBV1; DNA: TGCACCAGCAGCCCCCTCGGGACAGGAGACACTGAAGCTTTCTTT; CDR3: CTSSPLGTGDTEAFF
D: TRBD1; size: -; J: TRBJ1-1; V: TRBV19; DNA: TGTGCCAGTACGCCCCCCAGGGGGTACACTGAAGCTTTCTTT; CDR3: CASTPPRGYTEAFF
D: -; size: -; J: TRBJ1-1; V: TRBV19; DNA: TGTGCCAGTAGTATAGATAAATTCAACTTAGCTTTCTTT; CDR3: CASSIDKFNLAFF
D: TRBD1; size: -; J: TRBJ2-5; V: TRBV10-3; DNA: TGTGCCACCCAGACAGGGCATGGTCGGGAGACCCAGTACTTC; CDR3: CATQTGHGRETQYF
D: -; size: once; J: TRBJ2-7; V: TRBV7-9; DNA: TGTGCCAGCAGCCCTACGTTTCTCTCCGAGCAGTACTTC; CDR3: CASSPTFLSEQYF
D: -; size: -; J: TRBJ1-1; V: TRBV9; DNA: TGTGCCAGCAGCGTAGCCCCAGGGCCGAACACTGAAGCTTTCTTT; CDR3: CASSVAPGPNTEAFF
D: TRBD2; size: -; J: TRBJ2-2; V: TRBV6-5; DNA: TGTGCCAGCAATACAGCGGGAGGCCCCGGGGAGCTGTTTTTT; CDR3: CASNTAGGPGELFF
D: TRBD1; size: -; J: TRBJ1-1; V: TRBV27; DNA: TGTGCCAGCAGTTTCCAACAGGGGGTGTTAGAAGCTTTCTTT; CDR3: CASSFQQGVLEAFF
D: -; size: -; J: TRBJ2-6; V: TRBV11-2; DNA: TGTGCCAGCAGCTTACGTCTCCCTGGGGCCAACGTCCTGACTTTC; CDR3: CASSLRLPGANVLTF
D: -; size: few; J: TRBJ1-6; V: TRBV2; DNA: TGTGCCAGCAGCGGGGTGGCCCCCGCAGATTCACCCCTCCACTTT; CDR3: CASSGVAPADSPLHF
D: -; size: once; J: TRBJ1-5; V: TRBV5-6; DNA: TGTGCCAGCAGCTTGGATATGGGGTCGCCTCTGTTTAGCAATCAGCCCCAGCATTTT; CDR3: CASSLDMGSPLFSNQPQHF
D: -; size: few; J: TRBJ2-3; V: TRBV6-1; DNA: TGTGCCAGCAGTGAAGCGCGGTTGGATTTGATATATACGCAGTATTTT; CDR3: CASSEARLDLIYTQYF
D: TRBD2; size: -; J: TRBJ2-5; V: TRBV2; DNA: TGTGCCAGCAGTGGAGTCGGGGGGGAGACCCAGTACTTC; CDR3: CASSGVGGETQYF
D: -; size: -; J: TRBJ2-3; V: TRBV27; DNA: TGTGCCAGCAGTCAAGGAGGACTACGCACAGATACGCAGTATTTT; CDR3: CASSQGGLRTDTQYF
D: -; size: -; J: TRBJ1-5; V: TRBV5-1; DNA: TGCGCCAGCAGCTTGGCCGGGGACAATCAGCCCCAGCATTTT; CDR3: CASSLAGDNQPQHF
D: TRBD1; size: -; J: TRBJ1-5; V: TRBV5-6; DNA: TGTGCCAGCAGCTTGAGGGACAGACCTTATCAGCCCCAGCATTTT; CDR3: CASSLRDRPYQPQHF
D: TRBD1; size: -; J: TRBJ2-2; V: TRBV6-1; DNA: TGTGCCAGCAGTGACGCCTCCGGGACAGAGAACACCGGGGAGCTGTTTTTT; CDR3: CASSDASGTENTGELFF
D: TRBD1; size: -; J: TRBJ2-7; V: TRBV5-1; DNA: TGCGCCAGCAGCTCCCCTGCCGGGACAGGGAATTACGAGCAGTACTTC; CDR3: CASSSPAGTGNYEQYF
D: TRBD1; size: -; J: TRBJ1-4; V: TRBV6-1; DNA: TGTGCCAGCAGTGAAAGTACACCGGGACAGGTCCATTCTAATGAAAAACTGTTTTTT; CDR3: CASSESTPGQVHSNEKLFF
D: TRBD2; size: -; J: TRBJ2-1; V: TRBV6-1; DNA: TGTGCCAGCAGGCCTCCGGGGGGGGTTTACAATGAGCAGTTCTTC; CDR3: CASRPPGGVYNEQFF
D: TRBD2; size: -; J: TRBJ2-5; V: TRBV5-6; DNA: TGTGCCAGCAGCTTGGGTCTACCGGGAGGGGGAGAGACCCAGTACTTC; CDR3: CASSLGLPGGGETQYF
D: -; size: -; J: TRBJ2-7; V: TRBV4-2; DNA: TGTGCCAGCAGCCAACACACCAGGGGAGAGCAGTACTTC; CDR3: CASSQHTRGEQYF
D: -; size: -; J: TRBJ2-3; V: TRBV6-1; DNA: TGTGCCAGCAGTTTAGGGTTTCGGGATACGCAGTATTTT; CDR3: CASSLGFRDTQYF
D: -; size: -; J: TRBJ1-6; V: TRBV19; DNA: TGTGCCAGTAGTATAGGTCGCTCCTATAATTCACCCCTCCACTTT; CDR3: CASSIGRSYNSPLHF
D: TRBD1; size: -; J: TRBJ1-4; V: TRBV5-1; DNA: TGCGCCAGCAGCACCGGGACAGCTAATGAAAAACTGTTTTTT; CDR3: CASSTGTANEKLFF
D: -; size: few; J: TRBJ1-6; V: TRBV18; DNA: TGTGCCAGCTCCTCGGACAACAACGTGGGTTCACCCCTCCACTTT; CDR3: CASSSDNNVGSPLHF
D: -; size: -; J: TRBJ1-5; V: TRBV6-1; DNA: TGTGCCAGCAGTGAATTCCCGGGGGGATCGGGCAATCAGCCCCAGCATTTT; CDR3: CASSEFPGGSGNQPQHF
D: -; size: -; J: TRBJ2-5; V: TRBV5-4; DNA: TGTGCCAGCAGCTTGGTCGGGGAGACCCAGTACTTC; CDR3: CASSLVGETQYF
D: -; size: few; J: TRBJ2-2; V: TRBV10-1; DNA: TGCGCCAGCAGACAAGAGTACACCGGGGAGCTGTTTTTT; CDR3: CASRQEYTGELFF
D: -; size: -; J: TRBJ1-3; V: TRBV7-2; DNA: TGTGCCAGCAGCGACTCCCCCGGGCTCGGAAACACCATATATTTT; CDR3: CASSDSPGLGNTIYF
D: -; size: -; J: TRBJ2-2; V: TRBV10-3; DNA: TGTGCCATCAGTGGGGGGGGCCCGAACACCGGGGAGCTGTTTTTT; CDR3: CAISGGGPNTGELFF